The sequence of this TCR beta chain was determined in a study of blood T cell repertoires in COVID-19. Original handling: How many nucleated cells were present was estimated from reference gene primer amplification. The method was immunoSEQ multiplex PCR; TCRdb's version includes in-frame clones alone and lacks a portion of them. D and trimming were read from the DNA, whereas the V and J calls and clone size are those reported in that table. Altogether about 150,000 clones are present, more than 85% being singletons, with the ten largest covering around 0.5%. There are 14 residues in the CDR3. Germline CDR1 and CDR2: SGHTA and FQGNSA. V shed 1 base and J 8 bases; nucleotides not matched to a gene: 4.

The rearrangement joins TRBV7-2 to TRBJ2-1, with TRBD2 matching over 8 bases. This receptor was obtained from a man aged 45-65 years with acute or convalescent COVID-19. Sequenced input: peripheral blood. The CDR3 DNA is TGTGCCAGCAGCTTAGGGGGACTAGTCTATGAGCAGTTCTTC. Translated, it gives CASSLGGLVYEQFF.